Below, 8 T cell receptor beta chains from the same sample are listed, as sequenced in a study of spatial heterogeneity in lung cancer. TCRdb used MiXCR to reprocess the 5' RACE reads, holding one entry per CDR3 protein. Of roughly 110,000 distinct CDR3 sequences in the sample, 10% to 14% were seen once. Time point defined: blood at routine non-recurrence follow-up after resection. The sample was PBMCs, taken at follow-up. All receptors come from a female donor with early-stage non-small cell lung cancer.

The V and J genes are TRBV21-1 and TRBJ1-2. TRBV21-1 is an annotated pseudogene. The CDR3 spans 13 residues. CDR3 nucleotide sequence: TGTGCCAGCAGTCAAATGTATAACTATGGCTACACCTTC. Its protein product is CASSQMYNYGYTF.

This clonotype was observed a few times. J is TRBJ1-3 and V is TRBV6-5; TRBD1 might be the D (5 bases). The CDR3 has 17 residues. The germline V gene has CDR1 MNHEY and CDR2 SVGAGI. Deletions cut 4 bases from V and 0 bases from J, with 16 bases between. The CDR3 here is CASSFSGKSYSGNTIYF. The DNA of the CDR3 is TGTGCCAGCAGTTTTTCAGGGAAGTCCTACTCTGGAAACACCATATATTTT.

The table lists this clonotype with a few counts. This rearrangement joins TRBV20-1 to TRBJ2-3; 10 bases align to TRBD2. CDR3 length: 14 amino acids. CDR1 is DFQATT, CDR2 SNEGSKA, per germline (reference sequence). V was clipped by 3 bases and J by 4 bases; unmatched bases: 4. CDR3 in DNA: TGCAGTGCTAGCAAGCGGGAGGGGGCAGATACGCAGTATTTT. Encoded protein: CSASKREGADTQYF.

The chain carries TRBV20-1 and TRBJ2-3; 15 bases match TRBD2. Germline V gives CDR1 DFQATT, CDR2 SNEGSKA (reference sequence). V dropped 3 bases and J dropped 7; count of bases not matched to a gene: 11. The CDR3 spans 17 residues. CDR3 coding DNA: TGCAGTGCTAGGGCCTCCGGGACTAGCGGGAGGCTATATACGCAGTATTTT. Protein sequence: CSARASGTSGRLYTQYF.

The chain combines TRBV6-2 or TRBV6-3 with TRBJ2-7, with 9 positions matching TRBD1. This CDR3 is 15 amino acids long. V lost 6 bases to trimming and J lost 6 bases; unmatched junction nucleotides: 12. Germline-derived CDR1 and CDR2 are MNHEY and SVGEGT. CDR3 in amino acids: CASSTNRGRKAEQYV. CDR3 DNA: TGTGCCAGCAGCACTAACAGGGGGCGCAAAGCCGAGCAGTACGTC.

This chain links TRBV20-1 with TRBJ2-5, with 8 bases fitting TRBD1. V lost 5 bases and J lost 6; bases outside the gene matches: 11. There are 14 residues in the CDR3. The germline CDR1 and CDR2 sequences are DFQATT and SNEGSKA (reference sequence). The CDR3 coding sequence is TGCAGTGCTCAGCCAGGGACAGGATTGAAGACCCAGTACTTC. It translates to CSAQPGTGLKTQYF.

The chain combines TRBV7-2 with TRBJ1-1, with D tentatively TRBD1 (5 bases). Germline CDR1 reads SGHTA; CDR2 reads FQGNSA. CDR3 size: 13 residues. The V end was cut by 5 bases, the J end by 1 base, with 8 bases between. The chain's CDR3 is CASSVQENTEAFF. As DNA, the CDR3 is TGTGCCAGCAGCGTACAGGAGAACACTGAAGCTTTCTTT.

This clonotype was detected a few times. The V call is TRBV11-2, the J call TRBJ2-3; no clear D gene. The germline V gene encodes CDR1 SGHAT and CDR2 FQNNGV. The CDR3 contains 14 residues. V lost 7 bases, J lost 2 bases, and 13 bases lay in between. The chain's CDR3 is CASISFLITDTQYF. The CDR3 region has the DNA TGTGCCAGCATATCCTTCCTAATCACAGATACGCAGTATTTT.